This T cell receptor beta chain was sequenced during a study of blood T cell repertoires in COVID-19. In the study overall: Sites across the United States, Italy and Spain contributed samples from acute and convalescent COVID-19. T cells, B-cell-depleted T cells, or PBMCs supplied cDNA or gDNA.

Original processing methods: Counts of nucleated cells, estimated from reference gene primer amplification, were obtained. The method was immunoSEQ multiplex PCR; TCRdb's version includes in-frame clones alone and lacks a portion of them. For V, J and clone size, that table is used; D and trimming come from the DNA. The sample has 150,000 or so clones; about four fifths are singletons. Losses at the gene ends were 3 bases for V and 4 bases for J; bases not matched to a gene: 6. CDR3 length equals 15 residues. Germline V gene sequence: CDR1 SGHRS, CDR2 YFSETQ. This TCR derives from a man aged 65-85 years who had recovered from COVID-19. The sequenced material came from peripheral blood. The rearrangement links TRBV5-1 to TRBJ2-3; 9 bases align to TRBD1. The CDR3 DNA is TGCGCCAGCAGCTCACAGGGGGCGCGGGCAGATACGCAGTATTTT. Translated, it gives CASSSQGARADTQYF.